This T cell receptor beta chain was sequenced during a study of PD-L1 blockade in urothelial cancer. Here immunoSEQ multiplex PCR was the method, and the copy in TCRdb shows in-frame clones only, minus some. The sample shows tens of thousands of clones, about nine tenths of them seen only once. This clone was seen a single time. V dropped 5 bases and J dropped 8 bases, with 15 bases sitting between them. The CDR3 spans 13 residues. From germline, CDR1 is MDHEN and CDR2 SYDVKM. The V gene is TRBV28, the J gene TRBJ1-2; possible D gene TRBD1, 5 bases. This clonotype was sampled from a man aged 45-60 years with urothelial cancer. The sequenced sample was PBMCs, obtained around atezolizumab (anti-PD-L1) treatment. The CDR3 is CASSPQGLGGYTF. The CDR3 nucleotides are TGTGCCAGCAGTCCTCAGGGTTTAGGCGGCTACACCTTC.